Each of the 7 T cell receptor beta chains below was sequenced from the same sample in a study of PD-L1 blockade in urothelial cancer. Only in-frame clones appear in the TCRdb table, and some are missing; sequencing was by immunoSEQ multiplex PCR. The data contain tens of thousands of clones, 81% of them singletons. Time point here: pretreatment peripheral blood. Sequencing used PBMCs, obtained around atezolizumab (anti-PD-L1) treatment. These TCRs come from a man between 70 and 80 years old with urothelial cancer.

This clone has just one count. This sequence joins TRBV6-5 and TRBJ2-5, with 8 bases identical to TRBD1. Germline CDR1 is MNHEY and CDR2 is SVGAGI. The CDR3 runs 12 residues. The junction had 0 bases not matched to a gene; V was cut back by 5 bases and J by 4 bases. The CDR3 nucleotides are TGTGCCAGCAGTACAGGGGGAGAGACCCAGTACTTC. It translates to CASSTGGETQYF.

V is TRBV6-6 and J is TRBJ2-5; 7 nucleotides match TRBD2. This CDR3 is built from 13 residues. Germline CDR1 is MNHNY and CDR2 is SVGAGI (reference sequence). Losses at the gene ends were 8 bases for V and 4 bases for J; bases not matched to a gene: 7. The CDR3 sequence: CASARGSGETQYF. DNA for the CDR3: TGTGCCAGCGCCCGCGGGAGTGGAGAGACCCAGTACTTC.

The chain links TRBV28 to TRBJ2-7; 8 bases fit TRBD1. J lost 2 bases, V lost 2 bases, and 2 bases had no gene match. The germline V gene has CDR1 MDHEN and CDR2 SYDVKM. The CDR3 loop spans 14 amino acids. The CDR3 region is CASSLMDRAYEQYF. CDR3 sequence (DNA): TGTGCCAGCAGTTTAATGGACAGGGCCTACGAGCAGTACTTC.

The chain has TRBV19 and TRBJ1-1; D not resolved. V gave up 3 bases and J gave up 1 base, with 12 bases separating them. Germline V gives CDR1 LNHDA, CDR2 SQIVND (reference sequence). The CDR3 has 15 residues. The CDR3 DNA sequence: TGTGCCAGTAGTATTCTGGGCCCTTCGAACACTGAAGCTTTCTTT. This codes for CASSILGPSNTEAFF.

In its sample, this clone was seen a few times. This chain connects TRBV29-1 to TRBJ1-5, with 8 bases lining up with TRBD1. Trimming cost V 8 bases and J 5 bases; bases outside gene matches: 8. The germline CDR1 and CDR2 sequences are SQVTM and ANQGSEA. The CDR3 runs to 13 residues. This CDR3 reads CSFSGGLDQPQHF. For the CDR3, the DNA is TGCAGCTTCTCAGGGGGCCTGGATCAGCCCCAGCATTTT. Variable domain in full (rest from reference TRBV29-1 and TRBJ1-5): SAVISQKPSRDICQRGTSLTIQCQVDSQVTMMFWYRQQPGQSLTLIATANQGSEATYESGFVIDKFPISRPNLTFSTLTVSNMSPEDSSIYLCSFSGGLDQPQHFGDGTRLSIL.

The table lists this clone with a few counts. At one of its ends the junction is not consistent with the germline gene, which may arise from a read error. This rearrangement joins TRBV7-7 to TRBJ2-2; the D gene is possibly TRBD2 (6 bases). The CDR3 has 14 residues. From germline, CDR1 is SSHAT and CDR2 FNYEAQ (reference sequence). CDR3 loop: CASSLGAGTGELFF. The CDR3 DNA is TGTGCTAGCAGCTTAGGAGCGGGCACCGGGGAGCTGTTTTTT.

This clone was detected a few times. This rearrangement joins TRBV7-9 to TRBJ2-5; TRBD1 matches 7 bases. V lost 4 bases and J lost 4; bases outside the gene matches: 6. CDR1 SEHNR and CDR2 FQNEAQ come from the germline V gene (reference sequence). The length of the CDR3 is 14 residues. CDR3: CASSYRGSGETQYF. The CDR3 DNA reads TGTGCCAGCAGCTACAGGGGAAGTGGAGAGACCCAGTACTTC.